One and the same sample provided the 24 T cell receptor beta chains below, sequenced in a study of blood T cell repertoires in COVID-19. Profiled with immunoSEQ multiplex PCR; TCRdb holds only in-frame clones, not every one. The sample yields over 250,000 clones, 90% to 95% seen once. The sample comprised peripheral blood. These receptors were obtained from a woman younger than 45 with COVID-19, enrolled during active disease.

The gene calls are TRBV3-1 (or the pseudogene TRBV3-2) and TRBJ2-7, with 10 bases fitting TRBD2. Losses at the gene ends were 4 bases for V and 5 bases for J; bases not matched to a gene: 8. This CDR3 region has 15 residues. Germline CDR1 and CDR2: LGHDT and YNNKEL (reference sequence). As DNA, the CDR3 is TGTGCCAGCAGCCCTCTAGCGGGAGTCTTCCACGAGCAGTACTTC. Translating gives CASSPLAGVFHEQYF.

The chain employs TRBV12-3 or TRBV12-4 and TRBJ1-1; TRBD1 is a possible D gene (5 bases). The CDR3 extends over 13 amino acids. V lost 1 base and J 3 bases, leaving 6 bases between the germline ends. CDR3 coding DNA: TGTGCCAGCAGTTTAGAGGGGCACACTGAAGCTTTCTTT. Translating it yields CASSLEGHTEAFF.

The chain carries TRBV5-8 and TRBJ1-4; D possibly corresponds to TRBD1 (6 bases). This CDR3 region has 16 residues. CDR1 is SGHTS, CDR2 YDEGEE, per germline. The germline V and J ends were trimmed by 0 bases and 4 bases, with 13 bases remaining between them. The CDR3 is CASSLVSDSFNEKLFF. The CDR3 DNA reads as TGTGCCAGCAGCTTGGTGTCGGACAGCTTTAATGAAAAACTGTTTTTT. The full variable domain, in which reference TRBV5-8 and TRBJ1-4 provide the parts outside the CDR3, is EAGVTQSPTHLIKTRGQQATLRCSPISGHTSVYWYQQALGLGLQFLLWYDEGEERNRGNFPPRFSGRQFPNYSSELNVNALELEDSALYLCASSLVSDSFNEKLFFGSGTQLSVL.

This clone came up once. The chain couples TRBV19 to TRBJ1-4, with D perhaps TRBD1 (6 bases). Germline CDR1 reads LNHDA; CDR2 reads SQIVND (reference sequence). V gave up 6 bases and J gave up 5 bases, with 16 bases separating them. This CDR3 spans 15 amino acids. CDR3 residues: CASRHRDIKNEKLFF. CDR3 bases: TGTGCCAGTAGACACCGGGACATTAAGAATGAAAAACTGTTTTTT. The whole variable domain, filled in from reference TRBV19 and TRBJ1-4, reads DGGITQSPKYLFRKEGQNVTLSCEQNLNHDAMYWYRQDPGQGLRLIYYSQIVNDFQKGDIAEGYSVSREKKESFPLTVTSAQKNPTAFYLCASRHRDIKNEKLFFGSGTQLSVL.

CDR3: CASSPDGDFTYEQYF. The CDR3 region has the DNA TGCGCCAGCAGCCCGGACGGGGACTTCACCTACGAGCAGTACTTC. The chain joins TRBV5-1 to TRBJ2-7, with TRBD2 as a possible D gene (6 bases). The V end lost 4 bases, the J end lost 2 bases, and 16 bases lay between the germline ends. Germline V gene sequence: CDR1 SGHRS, CDR2 YFSETQ. The CDR3 is 15 residues long.

The rearrangement links TRBV5-8 to TRBJ1-5, with D possibly being TRBD1 (6 bases). CDR1 SGHTS and CDR2 YDEGEE come from the germline V gene. V dropped 10 bases and J dropped 0 bases, with 14 bases sitting between them. The CDR3 spans 14 residues. In DNA, the CDR3 is TGTGCCGTTGGGGGCCGAAATAGCAATCAGCCCCAGCATTTT. This gives the protein CAVGGRNSNQPQHF.

This chain uses TRBV7-3 with TRBJ2-1; a possible D gene is TRBD2 (5 bases). V was cut by 5 bases and J by 5 bases, with 10 bases left in between. This CDR3 is 13 amino acids long. The V gene's germline CDR1 is SGHTA and CDR2 FQGTGA. CDR3 nucleotide sequence: TGTGCCAGCAGCCGGCGGGCGGACAATGAGCAGTTCTTC. Protein product: CASSRRADNEQFF.

The chain uses TRBV7-2 and TRBJ2-6; D perhaps matches TRBD1 (6 bases). CDR1 is SGHTA, CDR2 FQGNSA, per germline. This CDR3 region has 18 residues. Trimming left V 1 base short and J 2 bases short, with 15 bases between. The CDR3 DNA sequence: TGTGCCAGCAGCTTAGAAGGGGGTAGGATTGCTGGGGCCAACGTCCTGACTTTC. Its translation is CASSLEGGRIAGANVLTF.

The chain links TRBV11-2 to TRBJ2-1; 11 positions agree with TRBD2. CDR1 SGHAT and CDR2 FQNNGV come from the germline V gene. The CDR3 covers 14 residues. The trim removed 5 bases at V and 9 bases at J, leaving 6 bases unmatched. DNA of the CDR3: TGTGCCAGCAGCGGGACTAGCGGTTTTCGTGAGCAGTTCTTC. It translates to CASSGTSGFREQFF.

The chain carries TRBV19 and TRBJ2-3; 9 nucleotides align to TRBD1. CDR1 is LNHDA and CDR2 is SQIVND in the germline V gene (reference sequence). After removal of 5 bases from V and 1 base from J, the junction contained 7 bases not matched to a gene. This CDR3 comprises 16 residues. The CDR3 reads CASSPTRTGGTDTQYF. CDR3 nucleotides: TGTGCCAGTAGTCCTACTAGGACAGGGGGCACAGATACGCAGTATTTT.

This clone was observed a single time. In DNA form, the CDR3 reads TGTGCCAGTAGGTTTCAGGCAGAAGATGGCTACACCTTC. Protein: CASRFQAEDGYTF. V and J are TRBV19 and TRBJ1-2; no reliable D call. Germline V gene data show CDR1 as LNHDA and CDR2 as SQIVND (reference sequence). V was shortened by 6 bases and J by 6 bases, with 14 bases between the two germline ends. The CDR3 consists of 13 residues.

The chain uses TRBV11-2 and TRBJ2-3; D is undetermined. CDR3 length: 13 amino acids. From germline, CDR1 is SGHAT and CDR2 FQNNGV. The CDR3 DNA reads as TGTGCATCCAGCTCGGGTAGCTTGAATACGCAGTATTTT. It yields the protein CASSSGSLNTQYF.

The chain uses TRBV5-5 and TRBJ1-5; 11 bases fit TRBD1. V lost 2 bases to trimming and J lost 5 bases; unmatched junction nucleotides: 3. There are 15 residues in the CDR3. The germline gives CDR1 SGHKS, CDR2 YYEKEE (reference sequence). CDR3 sequence: CASSLGQGADQPQHF. The CDR3, as DNA: TGTGCCAGCAGCTTAGGACAGGGGGCTGATCAGCCCCAGCATTTT.

The chain recombines TRBV9 with TRBJ2-7, with 8 nucleotides matching TRBD1. V lost 0 bases and J lost 5; bases outside the gene matches: 7. The CDR3 totals 15 residues. Per germline, CDR1 SGDLS and CDR2 YYNGEE. This chain's CDR3 is CASSVGTGWGDEQYF. The CDR3 nucleotides read TGTGCCAGCAGCGTAGGGACAGGGTGGGGCGACGAGCAGTACTTC.

The chain carries TRBV27 and TRBJ2-7, with 8 bases identical to TRBD1. With 4 bases clipped from V and 6 bases from J, the junction kept 5 bases outside the gene matches. The germline CDR1 and CDR2 sequences are MNHEY and SMNVEV (reference sequence). CDR3 length: 13 amino acids. CDR3 nucleotide sequence: TGTGCCAGCAGTTCCCCGGACAGGGTCGAGCAGTACTTC. It codes for CASSSPDRVEQYF.

V gene TRBV29-1 combines with J gene TRBJ2-3, with 10 bases fitting TRBD2. The CDR3 spans 16 residues. V dropped 1 base and J dropped 1; count of bases not matched to a gene: 5. Germline-derived CDR1 and CDR2 are SQVTM and ANQGSEA. The CDR3 protein is CSVEVGLAGGTDTQYF. The CDR3 nucleotides read TGCAGCGTTGAAGTGGGCCTAGCGGGAGGCACAGATACGCAGTATTTT.

This clone was found a few times. The chain combines TRBV2 with TRBJ1-6; 8 nucleotides match TRBD1. Germline V gene sequence: CDR1 SNHLY, CDR2 FYNNEI. The ends lost 10 bases at V and 13 bases at J; junction bases unmatched: 12. The CDR3 has 13 residues. The CDR3 reads CATNRDRLAPLHF. The CDR3 region has the DNA TGTGCCACCAACCGGGACAGGTTGGCTCCCCTCCACTTT.

The chain is built from TRBV2 and TRBJ1-1; 10 nucleotides align to TRBD1. The CDR3 totals 14 residues. Per germline, CDR1 SNHLY and CDR2 FYNNEI. Unmatched junction bases numbered 7, after V lost 7 bases and J lost 5 bases. The CDR3 DNA reads TGTGCCAGCACCCGGACAGGGGGACGGACTGAAGCTTTCTTT. This encodes CASTRTGGRTEAFF.

This clone was observed a single time. The chain has TRBV27 and TRBJ1-1; maybe TRBD1 (6 bases). V dropped 6 bases and J dropped 4 bases, with 15 bases sitting between them. The CDR3 loop spans 14 amino acids. Per germline, CDR1 MNHEY and CDR2 SMNVEV (reference sequence). The CDR3 DNA reads TGTGCCAGCAGCCAAAGGGGGAGGGGCACTGAAGCTTTCTTT. Residues: CASSQRGRGTEAFF.

A single count supports this clone. The V gene is TRBV5-1, the J gene TRBJ2-1; D remains unclear. CDR3 size: 14 residues. CDR1 is SGHRS, CDR2 YFSETQ, per germline. V was clipped by 4 bases and J by 0 bases, with 8 bases between them. CDR3 sequence: CASSEESSYNEQFF. Written as DNA, the CDR3 is TGCGCCAGCAGCGAGGAGAGCTCCTACAATGAGCAGTTCTTC.

The gene calls are TRBV11-2 and TRBJ1-1; D remains unclear. This CDR3 spans 11 amino acids. Germline V gene lookup returns CDR1 SGHAT and CDR2 FQNNGV. The V and J ends lost 8 bases and 3 bases respectively, with 7 bases between them. CDR3 coding DNA: TGTGCCAGCTTAGGAGACACTGAAGCTTTCTTT. Amino acid sequence: CASLGDTEAFF.

Only one count was recorded for this clone. The chain combines TRBV6-4 with TRBJ2-7; weak D call: TRBD1 (5 bases). The CDR3 has 10 residues. V was shortened by 6 bases and J by 9 bases, with 9 bases between the two germline ends. The germline gives CDR1 MRHNA, CDR2 SNTAGT. CDR3 nucleotides: TGTGCCAGCAGAACAGGAAGGCAGTACTTC. Its translation: CASRTGRQYF.

V and J are TRBV18 and TRBJ2-3; 9 bases line up with TRBD1. The CDR3 consists of 15 residues. Germline CDR1 is KGHSH and CDR2 is LQKENI. The J segment lost 11 bases and the V segment lost 4 bases, leaving 13 bases of the junction unmatched. The CDR3 DNA is TGTGCCAGCTCACTCCGGGACAGGGCGTCCATGATGCAGTATTTT. This translates into CASSLRDRASMMQYF.

The chain carries TRBV6-6 and TRBJ2-3; 8 nucleotides agree with TRBD2. Trimming at V came to 0 bases and at J to 1 base, leaving 3 bases not matched to a gene. CDR1 is MNHNY, CDR2 SVGAGI, per germline (reference sequence). This CDR3 spans 16 amino acids. This CDR3 reads CASSYSLTSGTDTQYF. CDR3 DNA: TGTGCCAGCAGTTACTCACTGACTAGCGGCACAGATACGCAGTATTTT.